One and the same sample provided the 17 T cell receptor beta chains below, sequenced in a study of T cells of healthy individuals (dated by TCRdb to the late 2010s). The library was prepared using 5' RACE. The instrument given in TCRdb is Illumina MiSeq. TCRdb reprocessed the public reads (quality trimming at Q25 with fastp, clone calling with MiXCR) and kept in-frame beta chains. Identical CDR3 proteins give one entry, which carries the most common genes and DNA. The sample table shows tens of thousands of distinct CDR3 sequences, and 15% to 20% are seen once. The ten largest clones take up less than 6% of the sample. These receptors originate from a human donor in good health.

J is TRBJ2-5 and V is TRBV7-9, with D tentatively TRBD1 (5 bases). V lost 1 base and J 1 base, leaving 7 bases between the germline ends. The CDR3 runs to 14 residues. Germline V CDR1 and CDR2: SEHNR, FQNEAQ (reference sequence). The CDR3 DNA follows: TGTGCCAGCAGCTTAGGGACAACCCAAGAGACCCAGTACTTC. Translating it yields CASSLGTTQETQYF.

This clonotype was seen repeatedly, ten times or more. This sequence joins TRBV6-2 or TRBV6-3 and TRBJ2-1; TRBD2 agrees at 8 bases. From germline, CDR1 is MNHEY and CDR2 SVGEGT. The CDR3 spans 16 residues. Trimming took 6 bases from V and 3 from J; bases not matched to a gene: 10. The CDR3: CASSPVGRAGYNEQFF. The DNA of the CDR3 is TGTGCCAGCAGCCCGGTCGGGAGGGCCGGCTACAATGAGCAGTTCTTC.

The chain joins TRBV4-3 to TRBJ2-7; perhaps D is TRBD1 or TRBD2 (5 bases each). CDR3 size: 14 residues. CDR1 is LGHNA, CDR2 YSLEER, per germline. The germline V and J ends were trimmed by 0 bases and 10 bases, with 16 bases remaining between them. CDR3 sequence reads: CASSQDWGPIVQYF. CDR3 bases: TGCGCCAGCAGCCAAGATTGGGGACCGATTGTCCAGTACTTC.

V and J are TRBV7-9 and TRBJ1-3; TRBD1 matches 9 bases. The V and J ends lost 5 bases and 4 bases, in that order; junction bases with no gene match: 9. Germline V gene lookup returns CDR1 SEHNR and CDR2 FQNEAQ (reference sequence). The CDR3 length is 16 residues. The CDR3 coding sequence is TGTGCCAGCAGCAGAACAGGGGGCGCGTCAGGAAACACCATATATTTT. It encodes CASSRTGGASGNTIYF.

This clonotype was picked up many times. This chain joins TRBV20-1 and TRBJ2-1; 9 bases fit TRBD1. The junction had 1 base not matched to a gene; V was cut back by 6 bases and J by 7 bases. Germline V gives CDR1 DFQATT, CDR2 SNEGSKA (reference sequence). The CDR3 length is 11 residues. Here the CDR3 reads CSAGTGNEQFF. In nucleotides, the CDR3 is TGCAGTGCGGGGACAGGGAATGAGCAGTTCTTC.

The V call is TRBV6-5, the J call TRBJ2-2; 7 bases align to TRBD1. Germline V gene sequence: CDR1 MNHEY, CDR2 SVGAGI. V lost 7 bases to trimming and J lost 1 base; unmatched junction nucleotides: 6. This CDR3 is built from 15 residues. The CDR3: CASKQGIQNTGELFF. The CDR3 bases are TGTGCCAGCAAACAGGGGATACAGAACACCGGGGAGCTGTTTTTT.

This clonotype was seen a few times. The J gene is TRBJ2-2, the V gene TRBV5-1; no reliable D call. Germline CDR1 is SGHRS and CDR2 is YFSETQ. The CDR3 covers 14 residues. The V end lost 0 bases, the J end lost 2 bases, and 5 bases lay between the germline ends. The CDR3 nucleotides read TGCGCCAGCAGCTTGGAGAAAAACACCGGGGAGCTGTTTTTT. It encodes CASSLEKNTGELFF.

J is TRBJ2-1 and V is TRBV4-3; 8 positions match TRBD2. CDR3 length: 15 amino acids. Per the germline V gene, CDR1 is LGHNA and CDR2 is YSLEER. Losses at the gene ends were 2 bases for V and 7 bases for J; bases not matched to a gene: 7. CDR3 in amino acids: CASSQPSGGRNEQFF. In DNA, the CDR3 is TGCGCCAGCAGCCAACCTTCGGGGGGGCGGAATGAGCAGTTCTTC.

The J gene is TRBJ1-2, the V gene TRBV6-2 or TRBV6-3; D may be TRBD1 (6 bases). The CDR3 is 13 amino acids. CDR1 is MNHEY and CDR2 is SVGEGT in the germline V gene. With 4 bases removed from V and 8 bases from J, the gap between germline ends came to 14 bases. DNA of the CDR3: TGTGCCAGCAGTTCTCAGGGGCGGGGAGGCTACACCTTC. Encoded protein: CASSSQGRGGYTF.

Within the sample, this clonotype is medium-sized. This chain links TRBV28 with TRBJ1-5; perhaps TRBD1 as D (6 bases). Trimming removed 3 bases from V and 7 bases from J, with 22 bases in between. The CDR3 has 17 amino acids. Per the germline V gene, CDR1 is MDHEN and CDR2 is SYDVKM. CDR3 amino acids: CASSFGGSGGARQPQHF. Here the CDR3 DNA reads TGTGCCAGCAGTTTCGGGGGTTCCGGGGGCGCGAGACAGCCCCAGCATTTT.

The chain links TRBV2 to TRBJ1-5; 8 bases agree with TRBD1. The CDR3 sequence is 15 residues long. Germline-derived CDR1 and CDR2 are SNHLY and FYNNEI. The junction had 8 bases not matched to a gene; V was cut back by 8 bases and J by 2 bases. CDR3 residues: CASRADRVGNQPQHF. CDR3 sequence (DNA): TGTGCCAGCCGAGCGGACAGGGTTGGCAATCAGCCCCAGCATTTT.

This clonotype was recorded at least ten times. The rearrangement uses TRBV5-1 and TRBJ2-7; D could derive from TRBD1 or TRBD2 (5 bases each). Trimming pared 0 bases from V and 6 bases from J, leaving 16 bases between. Germline values: CDR1 SGHRS, CDR2 YFSETQ. CDR3 length: 15 residues. This chain's CDR3 is CASSLDRPGMGEQYF. The CDR3 DNA follows: TGCGCCAGCAGCTTGGACAGGCCCGGGATGGGCGAGCAGTACTTC.

The chain combines TRBV20-1 with TRBJ2-5; perhaps TRBD1 as D (8 bases). This CDR3 is built from 14 residues. Germline values: CDR1 DFQATT, CDR2 SNEGSKA (reference sequence). Trimming took 6 bases from V and 4 from J, leaving 18 bases between them. CDR3 sequence reads: CSAVGGTGRETQYF. CDR3 in DNA: TGCAGTGCGGTCGGGGGGACAGGTAGAGAGACCCAGTACTTC.

In its sample, this clonotype was seen many times. CDR3 in DNA: TGTGCCAGCAGCTTTATACCCTCTGGGGCCAACGTCCTGACTTTC. Protein sequence: CASSFIPSGANVLTF. The chain is built from TRBV5-6 and TRBJ2-6; the D is unclear. The CDR3 runs to 15 residues. CDR1 and CDR2 from the germline V gene are SGHDT and YYEEEE. Trimming removed 2 bases at V and 0 bases at J, with 6 bases between.

This clonotype has a count of ten or more. The chain employs TRBV29-1 and TRBJ2-5; tentatively, D is TRBD1 (5 bases). The V end lost 5 bases, the J end lost 2 bases, and 15 bases lay between the germline ends. The CDR3 is 14 residues long. Germline V gene lookup returns CDR1 SQVTM and CDR2 ANQGSEA. This chain's CDR3 is CSVRGRVSQETQYF. CDR3 DNA: TGCAGCGTTAGGGGCCGAGTGTCACAAGAGACCCAGTACTTC.

This clonotype was seen many times. The chain uses TRBV12-3 or TRBV12-4 and TRBJ1-2; D gene ambiguous. This CDR3 spans 13 amino acids. The ends were cut back, 5 bases at V and 4 bases at J, with 11 bases in the middle. The CDR3 coding sequence is TGTGCCAGCAGTCCCGCCGGGAGCTATGGCTACACCTTC. Translating it yields CASSPAGSYGYTF.

V is TRBV7-8 and J is TRBJ1-5; maybe TRBD1 (5 bases). CDR1 is SGHVS, CDR2 FQNEAQ, per germline. Trimming pared 1 base from V and 0 bases from J, leaving 13 bases between. CDR3 size: 17 residues. The CDR3 DNA reads TGTGCCAGCAGCTTAGGGTCGACAGTTTATAGCAATCAGCCCCAGCATTTT. Translation gives CASSLGSTVYSNQPQHF.